The clone carrying this TCR beta chain is deemed large. Its specificity is unknown. Other DNA sequences in this specimen translate into the identical CDR3. Each sample received Survey-level depth of up to 500,000 reads. The repertoire was sequenced with immunoSEQ multiplex PCR; TCRdb's copy has only in-frame clones and lacks some. Among 17,000 or so clones listed, just under 75% were seen once. The data derive from a study of pediatric ulcerative colitis. Study outcomes and limitations: Rectal pinch biopsies may have included blood-derived T cells, especially in patients with overt colitis.

This CDR3 comprises 15 residues. Trimming stripped 4 bases from V and 2 bases from J, with 12 bases between. CDR1 MGHRA and CDR2 YSYEKL come from the germline V gene. Rectal tissue came from one to two pinch biopsies taken at colonoscopy. This clonotype originated in a girl between 10 and 17 years old with moderate ulcerative colitis. Sequencing was carried out using gut tissue. The genes are TRBV4-1 and TRBJ1-5, with D possibly being TRBD1 (6 bases). The CDR3 loop reads CASSPTGKGNQPQHF. CDR3 DNA sequence: TGCGCCAGCAGCCCAACAGGGAAAGGCAATCAGCCCCAGCATTTT.